This T cell receptor beta chain appears in the sequencing data of a study of identical twins. In the case of this clonotype: The antigen is undetermined.

TCRdb called the 5' RACE reads again in MiXCR, with one record for every CDR3 protein. The table shows 700,000 or so distinct CDR3 sequences, with over 8.5% occurring only once. Points from the study as a whole: The more abundant beta clonotypes in cord blood had fewer insertions, and memory repertoires did not show this.

Trimming cost V 0 bases and J 4 bases; bases outside gene matches: 4. The CDR3 sequence is 15 residues long. Germline V CDR1 and CDR2: SGHDT, YYEEEE. The sample also formed part of further work on yellow fever vaccine responses in identical twins.

The chain links TRBV5-6 to TRBJ1-1, with TRBD1 identical over 9 bases. Sequencing was done on a sample of PBMCs. The source of this sequence is a woman aged 18 to 35 in good health. CDR3 bases: TGTGCCAGCAGCTTGGGGACAGGGGAGAGCACTGAAGCTTTCTTT. Translation gives CASSLGTGESTEAFF. Looking up the rest from reference TRBV5-6 and TRBJ1-1 gives the full variable domain: DAGVTQSPTHLIKTRGQQVTLRCSPKSGHDTVSWYQQALGQGPQFIFQYYEEEERQRGNFPDRFSGHQFPNYSSELNVNALLLGDSALYLCASSLGTGESTEAFFGQGTRLTVV.